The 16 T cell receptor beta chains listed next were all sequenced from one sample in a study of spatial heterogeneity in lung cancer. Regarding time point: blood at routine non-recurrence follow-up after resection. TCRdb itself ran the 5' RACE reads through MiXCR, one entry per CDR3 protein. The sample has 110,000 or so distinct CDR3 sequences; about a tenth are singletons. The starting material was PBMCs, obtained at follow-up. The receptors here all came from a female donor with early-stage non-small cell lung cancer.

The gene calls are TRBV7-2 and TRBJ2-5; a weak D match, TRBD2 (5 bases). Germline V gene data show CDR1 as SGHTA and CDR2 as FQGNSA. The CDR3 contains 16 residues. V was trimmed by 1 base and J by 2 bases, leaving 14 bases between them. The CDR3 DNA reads TGTGCCAGCAGCTTAGGGCCCAACCCGGGGCAAGAGACCCAGTACTTC. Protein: CASSLGPNPGQETQYF.

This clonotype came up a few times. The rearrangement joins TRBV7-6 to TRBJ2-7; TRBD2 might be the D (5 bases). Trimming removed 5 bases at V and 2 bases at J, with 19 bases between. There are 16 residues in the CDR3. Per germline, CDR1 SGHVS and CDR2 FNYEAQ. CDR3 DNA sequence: TGTGCCAGCAGCCCAACAGCGGCCAAGAACCCCTACGAGCAGTACTTC. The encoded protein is CASSPTAAKNPYEQYF.

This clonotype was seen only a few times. Here the CDR3 reads CASSLISTGELFF. DNA for the CDR3: TGTGCCAGCAGTTTGATTTCAACCGGGGAGCTGTTTTTT. The chain is built from TRBV27 and TRBJ2-2, with D uncertain. Germline CDR1 reads MNHEY; CDR2 reads SMNVEV (reference sequence). The CDR3 sequence is 13 residues long. The V gene lost 3 bases and the J gene lost 5 bases, with 7 bases spanning the gap.

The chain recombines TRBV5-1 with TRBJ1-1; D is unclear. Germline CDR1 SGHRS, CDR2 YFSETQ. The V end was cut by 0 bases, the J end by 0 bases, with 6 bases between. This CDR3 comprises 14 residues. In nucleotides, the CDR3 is TGCGCCAGCAGCTTGGACAAGTTGAACACTGAAGCTTTCTTT. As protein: CASSLDKLNTEAFF.

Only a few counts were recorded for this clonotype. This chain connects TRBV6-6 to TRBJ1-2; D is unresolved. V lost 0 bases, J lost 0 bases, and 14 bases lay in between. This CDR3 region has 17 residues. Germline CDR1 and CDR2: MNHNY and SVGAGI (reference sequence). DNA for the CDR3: TGTGCCAGCAGTTACTCGTCGAGGCCCGAAGCTAACTATGGCTACACCTTC. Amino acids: CASSYSSRPEANYGYTF.

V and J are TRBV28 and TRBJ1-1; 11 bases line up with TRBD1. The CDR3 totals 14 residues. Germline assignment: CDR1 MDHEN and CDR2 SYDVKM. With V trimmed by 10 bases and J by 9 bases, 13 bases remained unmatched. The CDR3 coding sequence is TGTGCCACCATCACCGGGACAGGGGGTTATCAAGCTTTCTTT. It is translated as CATITGTGGYQAFF. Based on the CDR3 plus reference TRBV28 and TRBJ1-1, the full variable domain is DVKVTQSSRYLVKRTGEKVFLECVQDMDHENMFWYRQDPGLGLRLIYFSYDVKMKEKGDIPEGYSVSREKKERFSLILESASTNQTSMYLCATITGTGGYQAFFGQGTRLTVV.

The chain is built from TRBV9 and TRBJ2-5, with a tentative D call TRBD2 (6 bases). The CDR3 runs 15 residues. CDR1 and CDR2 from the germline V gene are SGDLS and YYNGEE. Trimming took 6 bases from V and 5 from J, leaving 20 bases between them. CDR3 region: CASTPLEGGRETQYF. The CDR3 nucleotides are TGTGCCAGCACCCCACTGGAGGGAGGAAGGGAGACCCAGTACTTC.

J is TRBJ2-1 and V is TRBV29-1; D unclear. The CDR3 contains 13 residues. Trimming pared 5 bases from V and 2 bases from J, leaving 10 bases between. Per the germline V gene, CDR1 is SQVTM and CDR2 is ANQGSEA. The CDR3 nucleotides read TGCAGCGTTAGGTGGGATACCTACAATGAGCAGTTCTTC. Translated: CSVRWDTYNEQFF.

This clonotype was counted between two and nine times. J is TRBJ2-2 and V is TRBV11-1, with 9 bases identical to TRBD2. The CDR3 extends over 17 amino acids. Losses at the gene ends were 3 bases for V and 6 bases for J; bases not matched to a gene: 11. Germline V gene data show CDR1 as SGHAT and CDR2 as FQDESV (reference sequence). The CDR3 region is CASSLGTSSFLAGELFF. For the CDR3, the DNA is TGTGCCAGCAGCTTGGGGACTAGCTCGTTTCTGGCCGGGGAGCTGTTTTTT.

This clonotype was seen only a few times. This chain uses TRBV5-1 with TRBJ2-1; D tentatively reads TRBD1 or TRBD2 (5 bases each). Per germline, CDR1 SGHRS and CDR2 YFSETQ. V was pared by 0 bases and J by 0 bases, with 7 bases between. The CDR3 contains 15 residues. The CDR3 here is CASSLAGPSYNEQFF. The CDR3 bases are TGCGCCAGCAGCTTGGCGGGGCCCTCCTACAATGAGCAGTTCTTC.

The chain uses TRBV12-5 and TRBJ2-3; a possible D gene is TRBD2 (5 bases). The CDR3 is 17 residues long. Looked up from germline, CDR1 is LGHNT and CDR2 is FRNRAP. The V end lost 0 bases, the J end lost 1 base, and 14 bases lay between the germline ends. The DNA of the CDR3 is TGTGCTAGTGGTTTGGTACGGGATAGAGTGGGCACAGATACGCAGTATTTT. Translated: CASGLVRDRVGTDTQYF.

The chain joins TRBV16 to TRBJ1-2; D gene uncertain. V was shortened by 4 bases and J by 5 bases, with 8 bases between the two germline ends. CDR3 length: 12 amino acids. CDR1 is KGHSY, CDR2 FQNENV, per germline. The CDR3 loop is CASSRPDYGYTF. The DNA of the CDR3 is TGTGCCAGCAGCCGCCCTGATTATGGCTACACCTTC.

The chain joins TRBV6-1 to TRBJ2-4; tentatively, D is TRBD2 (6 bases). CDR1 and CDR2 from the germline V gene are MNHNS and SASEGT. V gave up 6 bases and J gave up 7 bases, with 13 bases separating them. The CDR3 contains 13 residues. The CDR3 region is CASSETSPNIQYF. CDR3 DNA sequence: TGTGCCAGCAGCGAAACTAGCCCGAACATTCAGTACTTC.

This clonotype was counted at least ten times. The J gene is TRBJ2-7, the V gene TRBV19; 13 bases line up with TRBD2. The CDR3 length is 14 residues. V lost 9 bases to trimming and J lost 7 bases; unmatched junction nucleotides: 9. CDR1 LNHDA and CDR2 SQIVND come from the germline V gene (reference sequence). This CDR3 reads CASRRTSGSYEQYF. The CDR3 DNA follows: TGTGCCAGCCGTCGGACTAGCGGGAGTTATGAGCAGTACTTC.

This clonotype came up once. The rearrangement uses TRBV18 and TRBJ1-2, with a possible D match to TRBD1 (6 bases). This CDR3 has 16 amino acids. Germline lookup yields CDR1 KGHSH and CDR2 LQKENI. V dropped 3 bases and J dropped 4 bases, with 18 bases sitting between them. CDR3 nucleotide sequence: TGTGCCAGCTCACCGACAGGACTCTTGACGGGCTATGGCTACACCTTC. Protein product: CASSPTGLLTGYGYTF.

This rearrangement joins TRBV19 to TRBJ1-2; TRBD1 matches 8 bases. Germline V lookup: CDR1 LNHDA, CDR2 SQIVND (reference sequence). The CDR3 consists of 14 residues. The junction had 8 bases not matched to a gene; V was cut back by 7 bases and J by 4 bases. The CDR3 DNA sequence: TGTGCCAGTACGGTGGACAGGGCGGTCTATGGCTACACCTTC. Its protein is CASTVDRAVYGYTF.